This T cell receptor (beta chain) emerged from a study of blood T cells in healthy people across ages (dated by TCRdb to between 2014 and 2017). In the study overall: In model experiments, template switching captured about one uniquely barcoded TCR beta cDNA molecule for every two T cells. To track age-related changes in TCR beta repertoire diversity, the study relied on deep sequencing normalized with unique cDNA molecular identifiers. Four age groups were formed from the donors: young (average roughly 15 years), middle-aged (just under 40), aged (around 68) and long-lived (approximately 78). To avoid experimental bias, donors of different ages were spread randomly across the sequencing lanes. Two additional independent replicas of 1 million unique cDNA reads from the same blood draw were analyzed for two donors (one aged 18 to 29 and one aged 80 or older).

Preparation of the library involved 5' RACE. This sample was sequenced with an Illumina HiSeq 2500. The second PCR ran for about 7 to 11 cycles and used a J-beta primer mix along with a sample-barcoded 5' primer. Each TCR beta cDNA molecule received a unique molecular identifier from a template-switch 5' adaptor carrying 12 random nucleotides. At least 2.5 million CDR3-containing paired-end reads were obtained from each sample. First-strand cDNA synthesis was performed from all RNA using the Mint cDNA synthesis kit, with priming by a TRBC-specific oligonucleotide. Following uracil-DNA glycosylase treatment, all cDNA underwent a first 18-cycle PCR with the universal primers M1SS and BC2_uni_R. Concerning the study's data processing: Each sample was normalized by randomly selecting 1 million high-quality reads, each carrying a distinct molecular identifier. Instead of being binned into consensus sequences, reads that shared molecular identifiers were thrown out. MiTCR, with a Q25 quality threshold and the strictest error-elimination algorithm, was used for CDR3 identification, clonotype clustering and error correction. Lower-bound total TCR beta diversity was estimated with a nonparametric unseen species model using Euler transformation. TCRdb reran the public reads through fastp at Q25 and MiXCR, keeping productive beta chains. Every distinct CDR3 protein forms one entry, paired with its most common genes and DNA. The authors' filters were not applied to this entry. The sample yields fewer than 2,000,000 distinct CDR3 sequences; roughly 32% were counted once. About 11% of the sample rests with the top ten.

Results the study describes overall, beyond this receptor: Because profiling used bulk unsorted PBMCs, naive and antigen-experienced compartments could not be compared conclusively. Total diversity estimates from one million sequenced T cells were considered lower bounds and underestimates. Because donor CMV infection status was unknown, age-related changes in expanded clonotypes were potentially confounded. As age increased, observed TCR beta diversity per million T cells dropped in a roughly linear way, and a significant reduction was already evident by age 40. Observed TCR beta diversity correlated strongly with the percentage of naive T cells measured by flow cytometry. Compared with the aged group, more naive CD4+ T cells, fewer expanded clones and increased TCR diversity were shown by the long-lived group, suggesting age selection.

Donors were around 37 systemically healthy Caucasian individuals from Russia aged roughly 6 to 95 years. Each donor gave about 9.2 milliliters of peripheral blood, drawn into EDTA-treated Vacutainer tubes. Ficoll-Paque density-gradient centrifugation was used to isolate PBMCs, with at least 7 million obtained per sample. Total RNA was extracted from PBMCs with Trizol reagent, with at least 5.5 micrograms obtained per sample. For every donor, flow cytometry on a PBMC aliquot measured the percentage of naive CD45RAhigh/CD27high T cells. To note about this clonotype: The antigen it binds to is not known. No much larger clone is present one base from it, and per-base qualities are unavailable.

The CDR3 measures 14 amino acids from cysteine to phenylalanine. The kept DNA is CDR3 alone, 42 bases in frame from the first base. A distance of 12 bases separates the germline ends of V and J, which lose 4 bases and 3 bases respectively. Based on the germline V gene, the CDR1 and CDR2 sequences are SGHRS and YFSETQ. The sequencing sample was made of blood. Recombination connected TRBV5-1 to TRBJ2-3; the D region is possibly TRBD1 or TRBD2, each matching across 5 bases. The receptor comes from a woman aged 30 to 39 in good health. The CDR3 protein: CASSEGRGTDTQYF. The nucleotide sequence is TGCGCCAGCAGCGAGGGACGGGGAACAGATACGCAGTATTTT.